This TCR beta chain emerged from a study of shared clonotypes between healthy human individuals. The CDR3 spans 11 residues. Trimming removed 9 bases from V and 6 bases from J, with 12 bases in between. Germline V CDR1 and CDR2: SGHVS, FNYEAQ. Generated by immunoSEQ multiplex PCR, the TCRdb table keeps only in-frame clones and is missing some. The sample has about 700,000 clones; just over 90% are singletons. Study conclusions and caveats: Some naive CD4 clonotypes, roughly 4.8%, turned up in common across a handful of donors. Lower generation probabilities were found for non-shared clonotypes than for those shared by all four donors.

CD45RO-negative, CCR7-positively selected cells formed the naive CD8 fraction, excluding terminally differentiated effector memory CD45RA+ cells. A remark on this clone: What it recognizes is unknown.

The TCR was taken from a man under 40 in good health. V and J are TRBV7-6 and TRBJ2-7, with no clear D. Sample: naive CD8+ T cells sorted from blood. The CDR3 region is CASGIGPEQYF. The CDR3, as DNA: TGTGCCAGTGGTATCGGGCCCGAGCAGTACTTC.